This paragraph covers one T cell receptor (beta chain) sequence. These data originate in a study of blood T cell repertoires in COVID-19. Germline lookup yields CDR1 LNHDA and CDR2 SQIVND (reference sequence). The CDR3 spans 15 residues. V dropped 7 bases and J dropped 1 base, with 17 bases sitting between them. In the study's own analysis: Counts of nucleated cells, estimated from reference gene primer amplification, were obtained. The data were produced by immunoSEQ multiplex PCR, yet TCRdb's version contains in-frame clones alone and is incomplete. Clone size and V and J calls were adopted from that table, with D and trimming inferred from the DNA. The repertoire holds 95,000 to 150,000 clones, with 82% as singletons.

Sample: peripheral blood. This clonotype originated in a woman between 70 and 85 years old with acute or convalescent COVID-19. The chain couples TRBV19 to TRBJ2-7; TRBD2 might be the D (5 bases). The CDR3 loop is CASKGRAEGSYEQYF. CDR3 sequence (DNA): TGTGCCAGTAAAGGACGGGCAGAGGGATCCTACGAGCAGTACTTC.